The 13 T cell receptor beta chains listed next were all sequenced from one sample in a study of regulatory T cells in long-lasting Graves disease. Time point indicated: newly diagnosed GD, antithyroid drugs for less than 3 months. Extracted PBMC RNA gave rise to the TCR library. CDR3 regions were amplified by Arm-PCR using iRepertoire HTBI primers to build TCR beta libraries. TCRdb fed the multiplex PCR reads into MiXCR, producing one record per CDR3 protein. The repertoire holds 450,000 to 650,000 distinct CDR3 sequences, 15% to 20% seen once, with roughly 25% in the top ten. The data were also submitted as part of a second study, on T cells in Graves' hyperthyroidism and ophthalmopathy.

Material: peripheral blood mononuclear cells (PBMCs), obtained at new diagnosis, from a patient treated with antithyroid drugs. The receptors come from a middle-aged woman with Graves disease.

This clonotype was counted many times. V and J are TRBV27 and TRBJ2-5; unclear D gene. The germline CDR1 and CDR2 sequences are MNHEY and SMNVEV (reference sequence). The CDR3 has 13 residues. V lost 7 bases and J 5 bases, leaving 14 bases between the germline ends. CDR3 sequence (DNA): TGTGCCAGCACCCGGGCCTCCGGCGAGACCCAGTACTTC. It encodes CASTRASGETQYF.

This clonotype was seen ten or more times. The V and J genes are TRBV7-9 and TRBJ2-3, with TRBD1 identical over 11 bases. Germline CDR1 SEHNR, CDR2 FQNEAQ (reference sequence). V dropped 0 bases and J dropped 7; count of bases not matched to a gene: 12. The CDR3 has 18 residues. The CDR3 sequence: CASSLASWTGGFINTQYF. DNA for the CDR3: TGTGCCAGCAGCTTAGCGTCCTGGACAGGGGGCTTTATAAATACGCAGTATTTT.

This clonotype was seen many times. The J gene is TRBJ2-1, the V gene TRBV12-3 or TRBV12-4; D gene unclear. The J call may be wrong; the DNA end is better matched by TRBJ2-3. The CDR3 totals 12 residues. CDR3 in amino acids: CASSPAHYTQYF. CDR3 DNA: TGTGCCAGCAGCCCGGCCCATTATACGCAGTATTTT.

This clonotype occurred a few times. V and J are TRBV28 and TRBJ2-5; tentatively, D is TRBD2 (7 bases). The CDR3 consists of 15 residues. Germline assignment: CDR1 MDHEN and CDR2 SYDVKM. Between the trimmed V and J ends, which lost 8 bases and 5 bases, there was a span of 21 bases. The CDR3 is CASGPRRGGAETQYF. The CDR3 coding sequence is TGTGCCAGCGGCCCCAGGCGAGGGGGGGCGGAGACCCAGTACTTC.

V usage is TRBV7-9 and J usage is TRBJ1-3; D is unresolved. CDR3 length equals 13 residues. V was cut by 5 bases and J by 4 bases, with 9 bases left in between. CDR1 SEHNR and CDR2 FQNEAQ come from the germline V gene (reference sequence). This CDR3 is CASSHWTGNTIYF. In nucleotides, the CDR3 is TGTGCCAGCAGCCACTGGACCGGAAACACCATATATTTT.

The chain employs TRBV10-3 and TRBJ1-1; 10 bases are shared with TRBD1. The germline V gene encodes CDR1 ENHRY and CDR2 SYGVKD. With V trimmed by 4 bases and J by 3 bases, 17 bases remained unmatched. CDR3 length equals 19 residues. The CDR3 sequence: CAISGNNDRGRETYTEAFF. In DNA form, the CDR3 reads TGTGCCATCAGTGGGAACAACGACAGGGGGCGGGAAACCTACACTGAAGCTTTCTTT.

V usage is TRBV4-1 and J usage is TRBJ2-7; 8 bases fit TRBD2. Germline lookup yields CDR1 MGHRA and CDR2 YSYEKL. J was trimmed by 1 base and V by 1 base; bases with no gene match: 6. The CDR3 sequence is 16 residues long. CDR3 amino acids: CASSQGGGTRSYEQYF. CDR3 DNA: TGCGCCAGCAGCCAAGGCGGGGGGACACGATCCTACGAGCAGTACTTC.

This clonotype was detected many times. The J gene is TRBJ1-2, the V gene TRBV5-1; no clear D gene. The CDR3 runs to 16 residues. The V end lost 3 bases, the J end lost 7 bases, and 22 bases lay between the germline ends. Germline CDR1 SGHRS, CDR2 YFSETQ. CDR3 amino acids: CASSSRRRRLSGGYTF. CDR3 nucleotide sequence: TGCGCCAGCAGCTCTCGGAGGAGGAGGTTATCGGGTGGCTACACCTTC.

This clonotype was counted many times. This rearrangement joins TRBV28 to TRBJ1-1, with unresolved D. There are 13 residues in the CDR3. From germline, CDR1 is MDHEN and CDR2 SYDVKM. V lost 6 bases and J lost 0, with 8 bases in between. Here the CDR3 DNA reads TGTGCCAGCAGCTCCCCCTTGAACACTGAAGCTTTCTTT. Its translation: CASSSPLNTEAFF. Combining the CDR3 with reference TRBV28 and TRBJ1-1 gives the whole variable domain DVKVTQSSRYLVKRTGEKVFLECVQDMDHENMFWYRQDPGLGLRLIYFSYDVKMKEKGDIPEGYSVSREKKERFSLILESASTNQTSMYLCASSSPLNTEAFFGQGTRLTVV.

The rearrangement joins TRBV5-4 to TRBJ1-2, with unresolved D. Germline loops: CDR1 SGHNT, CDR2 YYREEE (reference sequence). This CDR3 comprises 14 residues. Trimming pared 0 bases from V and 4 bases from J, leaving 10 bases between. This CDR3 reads CASSLGEPGYGYTF. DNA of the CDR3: TGTGCCAGCAGCTTGGGCGAGCCCGGCTATGGCTACACCTTC.

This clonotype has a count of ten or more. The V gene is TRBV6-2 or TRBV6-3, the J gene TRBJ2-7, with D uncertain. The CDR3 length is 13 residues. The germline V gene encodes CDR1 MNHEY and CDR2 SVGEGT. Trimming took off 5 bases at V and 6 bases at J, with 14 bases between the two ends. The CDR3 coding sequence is TGTGCCAGCAGTGATTTAGACCCAGGCGAGCAGTACTTC. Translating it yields CASSDLDPGEQYF.

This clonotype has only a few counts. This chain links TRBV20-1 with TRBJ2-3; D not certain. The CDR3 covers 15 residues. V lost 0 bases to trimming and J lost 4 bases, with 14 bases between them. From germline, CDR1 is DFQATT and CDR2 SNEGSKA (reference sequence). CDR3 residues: CSARDLRVLADTQYF. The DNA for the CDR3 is TGCAGTGCTAGAGACCTAAGGGTATTAGCAGATACGCAGTATTTT.

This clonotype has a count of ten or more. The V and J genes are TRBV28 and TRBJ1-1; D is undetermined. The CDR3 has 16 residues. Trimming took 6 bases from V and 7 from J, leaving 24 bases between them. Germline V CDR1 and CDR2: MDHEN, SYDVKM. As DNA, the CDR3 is TGTGCCAGCAGCCAATACCCGGCCCCCTCGGTTAATGAAGCTTTCTTT. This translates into CASSQYPAPSVNEAFF.